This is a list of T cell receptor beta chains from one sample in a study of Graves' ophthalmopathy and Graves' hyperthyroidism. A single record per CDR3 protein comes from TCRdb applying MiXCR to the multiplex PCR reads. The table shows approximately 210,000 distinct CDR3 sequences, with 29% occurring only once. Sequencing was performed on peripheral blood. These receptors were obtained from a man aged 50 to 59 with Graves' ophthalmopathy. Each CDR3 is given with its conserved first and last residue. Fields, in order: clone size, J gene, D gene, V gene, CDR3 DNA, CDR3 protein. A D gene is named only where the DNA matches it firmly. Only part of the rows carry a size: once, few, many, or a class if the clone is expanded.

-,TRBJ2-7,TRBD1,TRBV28,TGTGCCAGCAGGACGGGACAGTCCTACGAGCAGTACTTC,CASRTGQSYEQYF
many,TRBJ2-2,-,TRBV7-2,TGTGCCAGCAGCTTAGTGGCGAGAGACGGTACCGGGGAGCTGTTTTTT,CASSLVARDGTGELFF
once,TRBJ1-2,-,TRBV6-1,TGTGCCAGCAGTGAACAGACAGAATCCTATGGCTACACCTTC,CASSEQTESYGYTF
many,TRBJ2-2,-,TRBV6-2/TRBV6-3,TGTGCCAGCACCCTATCCGGGGAGCTGTTTTTT,CASTLSGELFF
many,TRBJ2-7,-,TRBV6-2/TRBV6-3,TGTGCCAGCAGTTACTCTGCTAGCGCGAAAGGCGGGTACTTC,CASSYSASAKGGYF
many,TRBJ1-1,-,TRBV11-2,TGTGCCATCCGAGGGGCAGACACTGAAGCTTTCTTT,CAIRGADTEAFF
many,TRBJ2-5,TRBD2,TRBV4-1,TGCGCCAGCAGCCAAGACCAACGGGGAGGGGAGACCCAGTACTTC,CASSQDQRGGETQYF
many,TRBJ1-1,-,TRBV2,TGTGCCAGCAACCAGGATATGAACACTGAAGCTTTCTTT,CASNQDMNTEAFF
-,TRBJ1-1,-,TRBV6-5,TGTGCCAGCAGTTCTTGGGGGGAGAACACTGAAGCTTTCTTT,CASSSWGENTEAFF
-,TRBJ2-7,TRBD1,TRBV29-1,TGCAGCGTTGTGTCTGGGGACAGCTCCTACGAGCAGTACTTC,CSVVSGDSSYEQYF
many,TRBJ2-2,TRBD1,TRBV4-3,TGCGCCAGCAGCCCCCAGACAGGGAAGGTTACCGGGGAGCTGTTTTTT,CASSPQTGKVTGELFF
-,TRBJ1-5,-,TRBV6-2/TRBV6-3,TGTGCCAGCAGTCGACAGCGGCAGCCCCAGCATTTT,CASSRQRQPQHF
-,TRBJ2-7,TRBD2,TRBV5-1,TGCGCCAGCAGCTTGGGGGTTGCGGGAGCCTCCTACGAGCAGTACTTC,CASSLGVAGASYEQYF
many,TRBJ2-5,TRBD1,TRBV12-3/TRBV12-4,TGTGCCAGCAGTGATCCGGGACAGAAAGAGACCCAGTACTTC,CASSDPGQKETQYF
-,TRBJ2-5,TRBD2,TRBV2,TGTGCCAGCAGTGAGGCGGGAGACCAAGAGACCCAGTACTTC,CASSEAGDQETQYF
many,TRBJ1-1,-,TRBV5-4,TGTGCCAGCAGCTTGTCGGCTGGACGGGTGAACACTGAAGCTTTCTTT,CASSLSAGRVNTEAFF
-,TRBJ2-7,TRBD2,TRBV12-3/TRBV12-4,TGTGCCAGCAGTTTTTCTAGCGGGTACAAGTACGAGCAGTACTTC,CASSFSSGYKYEQYF
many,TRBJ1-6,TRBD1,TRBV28,TGTGCCAGCAGTCCCCCCGGGACAGGGGGTTCACCCCTCCACTTT,CASSPPGTGGSPLHF
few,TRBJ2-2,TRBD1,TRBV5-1,TGCGCCAGCAGCTGGGGGGACAGGGTGACCGGGGAGCTGTTTTTT,CASSWGDRVTGELFF
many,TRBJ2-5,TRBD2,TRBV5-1,TGCGCCAGCAGCTTAGGGTCTACTAGCGGGAGTGAGACCCAGTACTTC,CASSLGSTSGSETQYF
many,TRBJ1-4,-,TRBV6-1,TGTGCCGTAACTAACAGGGTTGAGGAAAAACTGTTTTTT,CAVTNRVEEKLFF
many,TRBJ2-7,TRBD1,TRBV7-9,TGTGCCAGCAGCCACCGGGACAGGGTCTACGAGCAGTACTTC,CASSHRDRVYEQYF
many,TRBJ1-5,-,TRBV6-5,TGTGCCAGCACCCGGTGGGGGGATCAGCAGCCCCAGCATTTT,CASTRWGDQQPQHF
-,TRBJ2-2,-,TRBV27,TGTGCCAGCAGTAACCTTCGGACAGAAAACACCGGGGAGCTGTTTTTT,CASSNLRTENTGELFF
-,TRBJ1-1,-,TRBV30,TGTGCCTGGAGCGACGGGTACACTGAAGCTTTCTTT,CAWSDGYTEAFF
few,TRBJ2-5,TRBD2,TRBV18,TGTGCCAGCTCACCAGCGGGGACGGGACTAGATCTTCAAGAGACCCAGTACTTC,CASSPAGTGLDLQETQYF
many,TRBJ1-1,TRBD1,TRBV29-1,TGCAGCTCTCGGGCAGGGGGCTACACTGAAGCTTTCTTT,CSSRAGGYTEAFF
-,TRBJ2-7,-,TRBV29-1,TGCAGCGTTCATCAGGAGGGGACAGTCTACGAGCAGTACTTC,CSVHQEGTVYEQYF
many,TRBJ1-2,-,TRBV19,TGTGCCAGTAGTATAGGACAGGCAAACTATGGCTACACCTTC,CASSIGQANYGYTF
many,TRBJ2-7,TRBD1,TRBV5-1,TGCGCCAGCAGCGGGGGAAGTTCAGGGGGCTACGCCTACGAGCAGTACTTC,CASSGGSSGGYAYEQYF
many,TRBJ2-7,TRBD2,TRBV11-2,TGTGCCAGCAGCCCACCGGGACTAGCGGGAGATTACGAGCAGTACTTC,CASSPPGLAGDYEQYF
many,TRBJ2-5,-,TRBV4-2,TGTGCCAGCAGCCAAGATCAGGGAGAGACCCAGTACTTC,CASSQDQGETQYF
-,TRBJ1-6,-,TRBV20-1,TGCAGTGCTAGACGGCAGGGTTCATCACCCCTCCACTTT,CSARRQGSSPLHF
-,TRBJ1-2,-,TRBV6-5,TGTGCCAGCAGTTACAGGGCAGGGGTCGGCTATGGCTACACCTTC,CASSYRAGVGYGYTF
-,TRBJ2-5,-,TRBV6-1,TGTGCCAGCAGTGAATGGCGGAACCAAGAGACCCAGTACTTC,CASSEWRNQETQYF
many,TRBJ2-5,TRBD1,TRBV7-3,TGTGCCAGCAGCTCGACAGGGGGAGGGGAGACCCAGTACTTC,CASSSTGGGETQYF
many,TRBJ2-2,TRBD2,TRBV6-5,TGTGCCAGCAGTTACGGGGGGGAGGTCACCGGGGAGCTGTTTTTT,CASSYGGEVTGELFF
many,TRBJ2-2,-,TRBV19,TGTGCCAGTAGTACTAATAGTTTTAGGGGTAGTACCGGGGAGCTGTTTTTT,CASSTNSFRGSTGELFF
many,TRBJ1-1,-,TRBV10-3,TGTGCCATCAGTGGAGGGGGAACTGAAGCTTTCTTT,CAISGGGTEAFF
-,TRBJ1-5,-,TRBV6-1,TGTGCCACCAGTGATGAGAGGAACAATCAGCCCCAGCATTTT,CATSDERNNQPQHF